This T cell receptor beta chain appears in the sequencing data of a study of blood T cell repertoires in COVID-19 (dated by TCRdb to about 2020). The study in broad terms: The collaborator samples originated in the United States, Italy and Spain and spanned the acute and convalescent phases of COVID-19. The material from the prospective study consisted of cDNA or gDNA derived from T cells, B-cell-depleted T cells, or PBMCs. Subjects who had been exposed to COVID-19, were actively infected with it, or had recovered from it provided the deeply sampled blood TCRbeta repertoires that made up the dataset. A freely available public database, intended as a resource for researchers studying the immune response to SARS-CoV-2, is where the repertoires were released. The samples were drawn from the first 160 participants of the ongoing ImmuneRACE study and from over a thousand subjects provided by 6 global collaborators. A de-identified subject ID, COVID-19 status, age in years and sex were almost always included in the sample metadata. HLA class I and class II types, where available, came from metadata supplied by the sample provider rather than from assay-based typing. Paper-wide results and their limitations: Clinical and demographic metadata were provided uncurated, with the amount varying by source and participant.

On this clone: Its antigen remains undetermined. Base qualities are not provided; no much larger clone lies one nucleotide away.

In the prospective study, participants were roughly 18 to 90 years old, resided in fewer than 25 geographic areas of the United States, and were enrolled through a virtual design. In the prospective study, participants were assigned to cohorts based on the clinical history participants reported in a screening survey and a study questionnaire. In the prospective study, mobile phlebotomists collected whole blood, serum and a nasopharyngeal or oropharyngeal swab from each participant. Additional blood draws and questionnaires over an approximately two-month period could optionally be provided by prospective study participants. Blood samples from the prospective study were shipped frozen or at room temperature prior to DNA extraction. The immunoSEQ Assay, a bias-controlled multiplex PCR, was used to amplify TCRbeta CDR3 regions from genomic DNA. The paper's data handling went like this. Within the assay, amplification of reference gene primers was used to estimate how many nucleated cells each sample contained. Sequence reads were collapsed and filtered to measure the absolute abundance of every unique TCRbeta CDR3 rearrangement. For each sample, productive Simpson clonality was calculated as the square root of Simpson's diversity index across productive rearrangements. This immuneACCESS table, as held by TCRdb, lists in-frame sequences with V and J called but not all clones. Of the missing ones, under half trace to an unresolved V gene in checked studies; the others have no known cause. D and trimming were read from the DNA, whereas the V and J calls and clone size are those reported in that table. The sample table holds about 170,000 clones, of which around four fifths were seen once. The biggest ten clones account for 3.5% to 4% of the sample.

The CDR3 has 15 amino acids, counting the end cysteine and phenylalanine. Only CDR3 DNA remains: 45 bases, in frame from the first base. CDR1 MDHEN and CDR2 SYDVKM were looked up in the germline V gene. Between the V and J ends, shortened by 5 bases and 1 base respectively, the junction contains 14 bases. The TCR originated in a woman between 45 and 60 years old in a cohort exposed to, infected with or recovered from COVID-19 (not recorded which). The chain couples TRBV28 to TRBJ1-1; TRBD1 is possibly the D segment (6 matching bases). Sequenced: PBMCs or T cells enriched from blood (not recorded which). The CDR3 region reads CASSPQGRGNTEAFF. The bases read TGTGCCAGCAGTCCCCAGGGGAGGGGGAACACTGAAGCTTTCTTT.